Sequencing of this T cell receptor beta chain was carried out in a study of cytomegalovirus exposure and HLA in healthy donors. The length of the CDR3 is 12 residues. V trimming: 4 bases; J trimming: 5 bases; junction bases outside the gene matches: 1. CDR1 MGHRA and CDR2 YSYEKL come from the germline V gene. This clone was picked up a small number of times. 60 Vbeta and 13 Jbeta primers were used in PCR. Using immunoSEQ multiplex PCR, the repertoire was profiled, and TCRdb retains in-frame clones only, with some absent. The sample shows 95,000 to 150,000 clones, 7% to 9.5% of them seen only once. This clonotype was sampled from a woman aged 40 to 50 in good health and CMV-seropositive. The sample was PBMCs. The genes are TRBV4-1 and TRBJ1-1; TRBD1 aligns across 7 bases. DNA of the CDR3: TGCGCCAGCAGCCTACAGGGGACTGAAGCTTTCTTT. Its protein is CASSLQGTEAFF.